The 4 T cell receptor beta chains presented below share a single source sample, sequenced in a study of regulatory T cells in long-lasting Graves disease. As to time point: persistent/refractory GD, antithyroid drugs over 5 years with positive TRAb. With RNA extracted from PBMCs as input, the TCR library was made. With iRepertoire HTBI primers and Arm-PCR of CDR3 regions, TCR beta libraries were built. MiXCR, run by TCRdb on the multiplex PCR reads, gives a single entry per CDR3 protein. The sample contains 300,000 to 500,000 distinct CDR3 sequences, more than 20% of which appear only once. The sample in question was peripheral blood mononuclear cells (PBMCs), obtained when the disease was refractory, from a patient treated with antithyroid drugs. Receptor source: a female donor with Graves disease.

Concerning this clonotype: Since a much larger clone is just one base distant, this may be a read error. The chain is built from TRBV7-2 and TRBJ2-7, with D possibly being TRBD1 or TRBD2 (7 bases each). CDR1 and CDR2 (germline): SGHTA, FQGNSA. The CDR3 runs to 13 residues. V lost 5 bases and J lost 9, with 17 bases in between. CDR3: CASSPGGGVGQYF. The CDR3 coding sequence is TGTGCCAGCAGCCCAGGGGGGGGCGTTGGGCAGTACTTC.

This chain joins TRBV24-1 and TRBJ1-2, with D tentatively TRBD1 (6 bases). The CDR3 consists of 17 residues. CDR1 and CDR2 (germline): KGHDR, SFDVKD. Between the trimmed V and J ends, which lost 4 bases and 0 bases, there was a span of 17 bases. The CDR3 protein is CATSDPPWGAPNYGYTF. The CDR3 DNA reads as TGTGCCACCAGTGACCCCCCTTGGGGGGCGCCTAACTATGGCTACACCTTC.

The chain has TRBV10-3 and TRBJ1-5; D remains unclear. CDR3 length: 14 amino acids. Germline values: CDR1 ENHRY, CDR2 SYGVKD. The ends were cut back, 1 base at V and 3 bases at J, with 7 bases in the middle. CDR3 DNA sequence: TGTGCCATCAGTGAGTGGGGTTTCAATCAGCCCCAGCATTTT. Encoded protein: CAISEWGFNQPQHF.

The chain employs TRBV29-1 and TRBJ2-5; D could derive from TRBD1 or TRBD2 (5 bases each). The V and J ends lost 3 bases and 5 bases respectively, with 22 bases between them. Looked up from germline, CDR1 is SQVTM and CDR2 is ANQGSEA. The CDR3 has 16 residues. The CDR3 protein is CSVEASWDGTVETQYF. DNA for the CDR3: TGCAGCGTTGAGGCCTCATGGGACGGGACGGTGGAGACCCAGTACTTC.